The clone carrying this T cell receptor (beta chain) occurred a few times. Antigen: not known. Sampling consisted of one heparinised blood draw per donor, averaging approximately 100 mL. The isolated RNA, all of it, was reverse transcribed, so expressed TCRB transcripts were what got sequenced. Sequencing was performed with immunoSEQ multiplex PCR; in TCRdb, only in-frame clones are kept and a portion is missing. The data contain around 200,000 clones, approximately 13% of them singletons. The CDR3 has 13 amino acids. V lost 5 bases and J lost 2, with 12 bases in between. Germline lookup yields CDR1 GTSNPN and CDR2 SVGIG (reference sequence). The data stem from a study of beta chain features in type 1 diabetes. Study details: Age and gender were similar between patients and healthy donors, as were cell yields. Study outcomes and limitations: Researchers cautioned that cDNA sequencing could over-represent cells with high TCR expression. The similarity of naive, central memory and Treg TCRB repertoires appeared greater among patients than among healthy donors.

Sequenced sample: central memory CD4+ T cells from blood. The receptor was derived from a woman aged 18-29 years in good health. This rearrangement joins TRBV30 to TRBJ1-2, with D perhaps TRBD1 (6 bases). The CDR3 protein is CAWAPQGNYGYTF. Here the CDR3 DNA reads TGTGCCTGGGCCCCACAGGGAAACTATGGCTACACCTTC. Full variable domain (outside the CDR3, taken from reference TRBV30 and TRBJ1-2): SQTIHQWPATLVQPVGSPLSLECTVEGTSNPNLYWYRQAAGRGLQLLFYSVGIGQISSEVPQNLSASRPQDRQFILSSKKLLLSDSGFYLCAWAPQGNYGYTFGSGTRLTVV.